The entry that follows covers one T cell receptor beta chain sequence. Its antigen is not known. Healthy donors had no documented immune events, such as infections, while sampled. The data originate from a study of identifying expanded T cells in peripheral blood. The repertoire was sequenced with immunoSEQ multiplex PCR; TCRdb's copy has only in-frame clones and lacks some. The sample consists of 70,000 to 100,000 clones, about nine tenths of them appearing once. The germline V and J ends were trimmed by 2 bases and 0 bases, with 17 bases remaining between them. The CDR3 spans 18 residues. CDR1 MDHEN and CDR2 SYDVKM come from the germline V gene. The study, taken as a whole, reports: Clone count variance between roughly 2-week samples rose with total template count.

Sequenced input: blood. The chain has TRBV28 and TRBJ2-4, with D uncertain. The TCR comes from a person aged 18 to 75 in good health. The CDR3 DNA sequence: TGTGCCAGCAGTTTAAAGCCGAGACTGACTCTAGCCAAAAACATTCAGTACTTC. Amino acid sequence: CASSLKPRLTLAKNIQYF.